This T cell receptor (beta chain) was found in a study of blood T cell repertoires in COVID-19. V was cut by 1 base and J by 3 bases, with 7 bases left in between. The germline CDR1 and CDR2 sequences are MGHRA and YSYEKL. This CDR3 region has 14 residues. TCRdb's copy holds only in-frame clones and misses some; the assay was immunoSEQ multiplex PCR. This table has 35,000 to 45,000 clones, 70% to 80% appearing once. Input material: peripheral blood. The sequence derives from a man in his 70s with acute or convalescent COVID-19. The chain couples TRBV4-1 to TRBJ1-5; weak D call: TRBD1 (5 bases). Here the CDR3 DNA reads TGCGCCAGCAGCCAAGTGGACACCAATCAGCCCCAGCATTTT. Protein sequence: CASSQVDTNQPQHF.